The sequence of this TCR beta chain was determined in a study of blood T cell repertoires in COVID-19. The wider study: Nucleic acid was either cDNA or gDNA, and it came from T cells, B-cell-depleted T cells, or PBMCs.

Two negative PCRs, clearance, or symptom resolution had been documented for recovered Cohort 3 donors. Profiling relied on immunoSEQ multiplex PCR, and the TCRdb table lists in-frame clones only, not all of them. The sample holds about 480,000 clones, approximately 90% seen once. The germline V gene encodes CDR1 LGHDT and CDR2 YNNKEL (reference sequence). V was pared by 1 base and J by 8 bases, with 18 bases between. The CDR3 covers 16 residues. Input material: PBMCs or T cells enriched from blood (not recorded which). This chain links TRBV3-1 (or the pseudogene TRBV3-2) with TRBJ2-1, with D possibly being TRBD2 (6 bases). This clonotype originated in a woman between 35 and 50 years old who had recovered from COVID-19. The CDR3 region is CASSQAAGLEGDEQFF. DNA for the CDR3: TGTGCCAGCAGCCAAGCGGCGGGACTGGAAGGGGATGAGCAGTTCTTC.